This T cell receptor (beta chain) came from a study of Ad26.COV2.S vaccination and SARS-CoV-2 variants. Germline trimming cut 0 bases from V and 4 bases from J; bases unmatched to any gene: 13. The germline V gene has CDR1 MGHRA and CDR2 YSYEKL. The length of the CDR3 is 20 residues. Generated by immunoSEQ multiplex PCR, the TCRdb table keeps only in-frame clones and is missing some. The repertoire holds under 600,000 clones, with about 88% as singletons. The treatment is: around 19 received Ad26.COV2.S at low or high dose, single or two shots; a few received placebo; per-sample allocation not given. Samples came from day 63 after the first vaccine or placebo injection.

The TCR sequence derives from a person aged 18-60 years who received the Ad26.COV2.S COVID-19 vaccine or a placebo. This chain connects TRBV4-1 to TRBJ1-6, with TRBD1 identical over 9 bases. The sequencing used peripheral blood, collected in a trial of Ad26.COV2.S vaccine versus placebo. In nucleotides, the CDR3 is TGCGCCAGCAGCCAAGACACGGGCTTTATGGGACAGGGATATAATTCACCCCTCCACTTT. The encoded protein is CASSQDTGFMGQGYNSPLHF.